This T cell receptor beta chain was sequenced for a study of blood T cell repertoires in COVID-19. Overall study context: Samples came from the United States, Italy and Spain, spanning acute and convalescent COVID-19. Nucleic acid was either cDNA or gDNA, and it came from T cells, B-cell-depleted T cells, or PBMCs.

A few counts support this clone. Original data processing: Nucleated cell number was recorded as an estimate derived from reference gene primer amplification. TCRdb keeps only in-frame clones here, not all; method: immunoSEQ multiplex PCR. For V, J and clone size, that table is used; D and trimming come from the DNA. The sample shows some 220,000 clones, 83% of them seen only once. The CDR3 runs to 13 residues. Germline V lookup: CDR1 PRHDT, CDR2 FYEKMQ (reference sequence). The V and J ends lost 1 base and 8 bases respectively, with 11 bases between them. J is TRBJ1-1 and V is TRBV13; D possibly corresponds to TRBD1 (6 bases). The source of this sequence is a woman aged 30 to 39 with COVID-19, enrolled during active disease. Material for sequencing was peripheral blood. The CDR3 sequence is CASSLEGRGEAFF. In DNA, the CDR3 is TGTGCCAGCAGCTTAGAGGGCAGGGGCGAAGCTTTCTTT.